These T cell receptor beta chains were read from a single sample in a study of shared clonotypes between healthy human individuals. Sequencing used immunoSEQ multiplex PCR; TCRdb keeps in-frame clones, though not all of them. The table has roughly 2 million clones, approximately 96% seen once. The sample consisted of naive CD4+ T cells sorted from blood. Receptors originate from a man younger than 35 in good health. Each CDR3 is given with its conserved first and last residue. Each record gives: V gene, clone size, D gene, J gene, CDR3 DNA, CDR3 protein. A D gene is named only where the DNA matches it firmly. The listing skips clone size in some rows; elsewhere it reads once, few, many or a size class.

V gene: TRBV6-1
clone size: .
D gene: TRBD1
J gene: TRBJ1-5
CDR3 DNA: TGTGCCAGCAGTGAGGGACAGGGCCGGCCCCAGCATTTT
CDR3 protein: CASSEGQGRPQHF

V gene: TRBV18
clone size: .
D gene: TRBD1
J gene: TRBJ1-6
CDR3 DNA: TGTGCCAGCTCATCATACCCAGACAGGGGAGATAATTCACCCCTCCACTTT
CDR3 protein: CASSSYPDRGDNSPLHF

V gene: TRBV6-5
clone size: .
D gene: .
J gene: TRBJ2-1
CDR3 DNA: TGTGCCAGCAGTTTTAGCCTTGGGGTGGGTGAGCAGTTCTTC
CDR3 protein: CASSFSLGVGEQFF

V gene: TRBV30
clone size: .
D gene: .
J gene: TRBJ2-7
CDR3 DNA: TGTGCCTGGAGTGCCGGGCTGGGGGGATACGAGCAGTACTTC
CDR3 protein: CAWSAGLGGYEQYF

V gene: TRBV6-1
clone size: .
D gene: TRBD1
J gene: TRBJ1-1
CDR3 DNA: TGTGCCAGCAGAGAGACAGGGATGAACACTGAAGCTTTCTTT
CDR3 protein: CASRETGMNTEAFF

V gene: TRBV28
clone size: .
D gene: .
J gene: TRBJ1-2
CDR3 DNA: TGTGCCAGCAGTTTAGGGCCCCGGACAGTCGGGGGCTACACCTTC
CDR3 protein: CASSLGPRTVGGYTF

V gene: TRBV6-6
clone size: .
D gene: .
J gene: TRBJ2-7
CDR3 DNA: TGTGCCAGCAGTCTTTCACGGCAATACGAGCAGTACTTC
CDR3 protein: CASSLSRQYEQYF

V gene: TRBV6-5
clone size: .
D gene: .
J gene: TRBJ2-7
CDR3 DNA: TGTGCCAGCAGTTACCTCGGACAGAACTACGAGCAGTACTTC
CDR3 protein: CASSYLGQNYEQYF

V gene: TRBV18
clone size: .
D gene: TRBD1
J gene: TRBJ2-7
CDR3 DNA: TGTGCCAGCTCACCACGGGAGACAGGGGTCGAGCAGTACTTC
CDR3 protein: CASSPRETGVEQYF

V gene: TRBV28
clone size: .
D gene: .
J gene: TRBJ1-2
CDR3 DNA: TGTGCCAGCAGGTCGGACGGACGGTATGGCTACACCTTC
CDR3 protein: CASRSDGRYGYTF

V gene: TRBV7-6
clone size: once
D gene: .
J gene: TRBJ2-5
CDR3 DNA: TGTGCCAGCAGCTTAGGAGGGAAAGAGACCCAGTACTTC
CDR3 protein: CASSLGGKETQYF

V gene: TRBV27
clone size: once
D gene: TRBD2
J gene: TRBJ2-5
CDR3 DNA: TGTGCCAGCAGTTCCTTAGAACTAGCGGGGACTACCCAGTACTTC
CDR3 protein: CASSSLELAGTTQYF

V gene: TRBV7-2
clone size: .
D gene: TRBD1
J gene: TRBJ1-6
CDR3 DNA: TGTGCCAGCAGCTTGGGACAGGGAATTAATTCACCCCTCCACTTT
CDR3 protein: CASSLGQGINSPLHF

V gene: TRBV28
clone size: once
D gene: .
J gene: TRBJ2-2
CDR3 DNA: TGTGCCAGCACCGGCAGCCCCAGTCACACCGGGGAGCTGTTTTTT
CDR3 protein: CASTGSPSHTGELFF

V gene: TRBV30
clone size: .
D gene: .
J gene: TRBJ2-3
CDR3 DNA: TGTGCCTGGAGTGTTGAGGACCGTTATACGCAGTATTTT
CDR3 protein: CAWSVEDRYTQYF

V gene: TRBV28
clone size: once
D gene: .
J gene: TRBJ1-2
CDR3 DNA: TGTGCCACACGCAGGACGAACTATGGCTACACCTTC
CDR3 protein: CATRRTNYGYTF

V gene: TRBV5-4
clone size: .
D gene: TRBD1
J gene: TRBJ1-1
CDR3 DNA: TGTGCCAGCGGGGACAGGGAGATGAACACTGAAGCTTTCTTT
CDR3 protein: CASGDREMNTEAFF

V gene: TRBV9
clone size: .
D gene: TRBD1
J gene: TRBJ2-7
CDR3 DNA: TGTGCCAGCAGCGTAGCCGGGACAGACCCCTACGAGCAGTACTTC
CDR3 protein: CASSVAGTDPYEQYF

V gene: TRBV10-3
clone size: once
D gene: TRBD1
J gene: TRBJ2-7
CDR3 DNA: TGTGCCATAGGGACAGGGGGCGTCTACGAGCAGTACTTC
CDR3 protein: CAIGTGGVYEQYF

V gene: TRBV28
clone size: .
D gene: .
J gene: TRBJ1-5
CDR3 DNA: TGTGCCAGCAGTCAATCCGGAGGCAATCAGCCCCAGCATTTT
CDR3 protein: CASSQSGGNQPQHF

V gene: TRBV4-3
clone size: .
D gene: TRBD1
J gene: TRBJ1-2
CDR3 DNA: TGCGCCAGCAGCCTGGGGATACAGGGGCAGGGCTATGGCTACACCTTC
CDR3 protein: CASSLGIQGQGYGYTF

V gene: TRBV6-1
clone size: .
D gene: .
J gene: TRBJ2-1
CDR3 DNA: TGTGCCAGCAGTGCCCGGAATGAGCAGTTCTTC
CDR3 protein: CASSARNEQFF

V gene: TRBV19
clone size: .
D gene: TRBD2
J gene: TRBJ2-1
CDR3 DNA: TGTGCCAGTAGTCGCACTAGCGGGAGGGGAAATGAGCAGTTCTTC
CDR3 protein: CASSRTSGRGNEQFF

V gene: TRBV5-1
clone size: .
D gene: .
J gene: TRBJ2-2
CDR3 DNA: TGCGCCAGCAGCAGGGGGTCCGGGGAGCTGTTTTTT
CDR3 protein: CASSRGSGELFF

V gene: TRBV28
clone size: .
D gene: .
J gene: TRBJ2-7
CDR3 DNA: TGTGCCAGCAGTTTTCCAGGACAACCAACGTACGAGCAGTACTTC
CDR3 protein: CASSFPGQPTYEQYF

V gene: TRBV19
clone size: .
D gene: .
J gene: TRBJ1-2
CDR3 DNA: TGTGCCAGTAGCCTACAGGGCCGAGCTAACTATGGCTACACCTTC
CDR3 protein: CASSLQGRANYGYTF

V gene: TRBV7-2
clone size: .
D gene: .
J gene: TRBJ2-1
CDR3 DNA: TGTGCCAGCAGCTTAGAAGGAGGAGGACTGGGGACGGGGGAGCAGTTCTTC
CDR3 protein: CASSLEGGGLGTGEQFF

V gene: TRBV2
clone size: .
D gene: .
J gene: TRBJ2-5
CDR3 DNA: TGTGCCAGCAAGGCAGGGATAGTGGAAGAGACCCAGTACTTC
CDR3 protein: CASKAGIVEETQYF

V gene: TRBV6-1
clone size: .
D gene: .
J gene: TRBJ1-5
CDR3 DNA: TGTGCCAGCTCTCGGTCTCGAAGTCAGCCCCAGCATTTT
CDR3 protein: CASSRSRSQPQHF

V gene: TRBV28
clone size: .
D gene: .
J gene: TRBJ1-4
CDR3 DNA: TGTGCCAGCAGTTTACGGGGTATGGCAACTAATGAAAAACTGTTTTTT
CDR3 protein: CASSLRGMATNEKLFF

V gene: TRBV5-4
clone size: .
D gene: .
J gene: TRBJ1-2
CDR3 DNA: TGTGCCAGCAGCTTGATTGAGGCAACGGGGGGCTACACCTTC
CDR3 protein: CASSLIEATGGYTF

V gene: TRBV6-1
clone size: .
D gene: .
J gene: TRBJ1-5
CDR3 DNA: TGTGCCAGCAGTGAAGCGGGGGCGGGTCAGCCCCAGCATTTT
CDR3 protein: CASSEAGAGQPQHF

V gene: TRBV18
clone size: .
D gene: TRBD2
J gene: TRBJ2-7
CDR3 DNA: TGTGCCAGCTCACCATCCCTAGCGGGACTCCACGAGCAGTACTTC
CDR3 protein: CASSPSLAGLHEQYF